Shown below are 27 T cell receptor beta chains from a single sample sequenced in a study of T cell responses to AZD1222 COVID-19 vaccine. Here immunoSEQ multiplex PCR was the method, and the copy in TCRdb shows in-frame clones only, minus some. The sample holds 200,000 to 250,000 clones; roughly 94% are singletons and the top ten take around 1.7%. The material was peripheral blood, obtained 28 days after the second dose of the MenACWY control vaccine. These receptors all stem from an adult who received the MenACWY meningococcal vaccine as a control.

This sequence joins TRBV6-1 and TRBJ2-7; no definite D call. Per germline, CDR1 MNHNS and CDR2 SASEGT. This CDR3 is built from 15 residues. V was clipped by 4 bases and J by 3 bases, with 16 bases between them. CDR3 sequence reads: CASSAARSAGYEQYF. CDR3 coding DNA: TGTGCCAGCAGTGCAGCCCGCTCGGCTGGCTACGAGCAGTACTTC.

This chain joins TRBV11-2 and TRBJ1-1, with 7 bases aligning to TRBD1. The germline CDR1 and CDR2 sequences are SGHAT and FQNNGV. This CDR3 has 16 amino acids. Losses at the gene ends were 5 bases for V and 5 bases for J; bases not matched to a gene: 14. The CDR3, as DNA: TGTGCCAGCAGCCTACTTACAGGGGTCGGGAAGACTGAAGCTTTCTTT. It encodes CASSLLTGVGKTEAFF.

V gene TRBV7-2 combines with J gene TRBJ2-7; the D call may be TRBD1 or TRBD2 (5 bases each). V shed 0 bases and J shed 2 bases, with 8 bases lying between them. Germline lookup yields CDR1 SGHTA and CDR2 FQGNSA. The CDR3 has 14 residues. CDR3 sequence: CASSLAGGPYEQYF. The CDR3, as DNA: TGTGCCAGCAGCTTAGCTGGGGGACCCTACGAGCAGTACTTC.

This clone was seen a single time. V usage is TRBV2 and J usage is TRBJ1-2; 8 bases are shared with TRBD1. The CDR3 extends over 17 amino acids. V lost 8 bases, J lost 5 bases, and 19 bases stayed unmatched. CDR1 is SNHLY, CDR2 FYNNEI, per germline. As DNA, the CDR3 is TGTGCCAGCTTCCCCGGGACAGGTGGTATTACTTGGTATGGCTACACCTTC. Translated: CASFPGTGGITWYGYTF. Looking up the rest from reference TRBV2 and TRBJ1-2 gives the full variable domain: EPEVTQTPSHQVTQMGQEVILRCVPISNHLYFYWYRQILGQKVEFLVSFYNNEISEKSEIFDDQFSVERPDGSNFTLKIRSTKLEDSAMYFCASFPGTGGITWYGYTFGSGTRLTVV.

J is TRBJ1-6 and V is TRBV7-9, with 7 positions matching TRBD1. The V gene's germline CDR1 is SEHNR and CDR2 FQNEAQ (reference sequence). This CDR3 spans 17 amino acids. The V gene end was trimmed by 5 bases and the J gene end by 7 bases; junction bases not matched to a gene: 14. The CDR3 DNA sequence: TGTGCCAGCAGCCGTGTGACAGGGCCCCCATTGAATTCACCCCTCCACTTT. It translates to CASSRVTGPPLNSPLHF.

The chain is built from TRBV28 and TRBJ1-4, with 7 bases that match TRBD1. Germline CDR1 reads MDHEN; CDR2 reads SYDVKM. The V and J ends lost 4 bases and 4 bases, in that order; junction bases with no gene match: 12. This CDR3 has 17 residues. The DNA of the CDR3 is TGTGCCAGCAGTTCCCAGACGACAGGGACTTTTAATGAAAAACTGTTTTTT. Its translation: CASSSQTTGTFNEKLFF.

This clone has just one count. The rearrangement joins TRBV2 to TRBJ2-3; no definite D call. Trimming left V 5 bases short and J 0 bases short, with 0 bases between. Germline CDR1 SNHLY, CDR2 FYNNEI. The CDR3 is 11 residues long. The CDR3 nucleotides read TGTGCCAGCAGTAGCACAGATACGCAGTATTTT. Translated: CASSSTDTQYF.

The J gene is TRBJ2-1, the V gene TRBV3-1 (or the pseudogene TRBV3-2), with 16 bases identical to TRBD2. CDR1 is LGHDT, CDR2 YNNKEL, per germline (reference sequence). With 4 bases clipped from V and 8 bases from J, the junction kept 8 bases outside the gene matches. The CDR3 extends over 17 amino acids. The DNA of the CDR3 is TGTGCCAGCAGCCCAGTCCCCGGGACTAGCGGGAGGGATGAGCAGTTCTTC. Protein sequence: CASSPVPGTSGRDEQFF.

The chain carries TRBV2 and TRBJ2-7, with 9 bases that match TRBD1. With V trimmed by 10 bases and J by 5 bases, 12 bases remained unmatched. The CDR3 sequence is 14 residues long. Germline values: CDR1 SNHLY, CDR2 FYNNEI. CDR3 DNA: TGTGCCACGAGAGAGGGGACAGGGAGCCACGAGCAGTACTTC. This sequence encodes CATREGTGSHEQYF.

This sequence joins TRBV6-2 or TRBV6-3 and TRBJ1-5; D is uncertain. Trimming cost V 2 bases and J 7 bases, with 15 bases left between them. The V gene's germline CDR1 is MNHEY and CDR2 SVGEGT. The CDR3 is 15 amino acids. The CDR3 DNA reads as TGTGCCAGCAGTTACGAAATGGCGGGGATGCAGCCCCAGCATTTT. It specifies CASSYEMAGMQPQHF.

The chain is built from TRBV19 and TRBJ2-7; no clear D gene. The CDR3 consists of 13 residues. From germline, CDR1 is LNHDA and CDR2 SQIVND (reference sequence). V shed 1 base and J shed 3 bases, with 7 bases lying between them. The CDR3 region is CASSIAEYYEQYF. CDR3 in DNA: TGTGCCAGTAGTATAGCAGAGTACTACGAGCAGTACTTC.

This clone occurred a few times. The V and J genes are TRBV27 and TRBJ2-2, with D perhaps matching TRBD2 (6 bases). Trimming removed 5 bases from V and 3 bases from J, with 16 bases in between. The CDR3 is 16 amino acids. The germline V gene encodes CDR1 MNHEY and CDR2 SMNVEV (reference sequence). The CDR3: CASSPGLREYTGELFF. The CDR3 region has the DNA TGTGCCAGCAGTCCGGGACTCAGGGAATACACCGGGGAGCTGTTTTTT.

The chain is built from TRBV7-6 and TRBJ2-1; the D gene is possibly TRBD1 (5 bases). CDR3 length equals 14 residues. The ends were cut back, 3 bases at V and 7 bases at J, with 13 bases in the middle. Germline V gives CDR1 SGHVS, CDR2 FNYEAQ. This CDR3 is CASSFRQGVNEQFF. The CDR3 DNA follows: TGTGCCAGCAGCTTCCGGCAGGGCGTTAATGAGCAGTTCTTC.

This chain uses TRBV6-5 with TRBJ2-7, with 9 bases lining up with TRBD2. CDR1 is MNHEY and CDR2 is SVGAGI in the germline V gene. V shed 6 bases and J 1 base; nucleotides not matched to a gene: 4. The CDR3 covers 14 residues. The CDR3 region is CASSKSGGSYEQYF. DNA of the CDR3: TGTGCCAGCAGCAAGAGCGGGGGGTCCTACGAGCAGTACTTC.

The chain uses TRBV2 and TRBJ2-5; the match to TRBD1 covers 7 bases. Germline V gives CDR1 SNHLY, CDR2 FYNNEI. V lost 2 bases and J lost 7; bases outside the gene matches: 10. This CDR3 region has 15 residues. This CDR3 is CASSELPRGLGTQYF. CDR3 sequence (DNA): TGTGCCAGCAGTGAATTACCGAGGGGGCTGGGGACCCAGTACTTC.

The rearrangement links TRBV2 to TRBJ1-3, with TRBD1 identical over 8 bases. The CDR3 is 21 amino acids. Losses at the gene ends were 5 bases for V and 4 bases for J; bases not matched to a gene: 25. Germline V CDR1 and CDR2: SNHLY, FYNNEI. The CDR3 sequence is CASSKNPAGTGVPPLGNTIYF. The CDR3 coding sequence is TGTGCCAGCAGTAAGAACCCCGCCGGGACAGGAGTCCCTCCTCTGGGAAACACCATATATTTT.

V gene TRBV9 combines with J gene TRBJ2-1, with 7 bases aligning to TRBD2. This CDR3 has 13 amino acids. The V segment lost 3 bases and the J segment 10 bases; nucleotides outside the gene matches: 7. Germline CDR1 is SGDLS and CDR2 is YYNGEE. The chain's CDR3 is CASSGPAGPEQFF. DNA for the CDR3: TGTGCCAGCAGCGGTCCAGCGGGACCAGAGCAGTTCTTC.

The genes are TRBV14 and TRBJ2-1; D not resolved. Germline V gives CDR1 SGHDN, CDR2 FVKESK. This CDR3 is 13 amino acids long. The V end lost 2 bases, the J end lost 14 bases, and 16 bases lay between the germline ends. CDR3 sequence reads: CASSQQPTGEEFF. CDR3 DNA sequence: TGTGCCAGCAGCCAACAGCCCACTGGAGAGGAGTTCTTC.

The chain links TRBV19 to TRBJ1-3; D may be TRBD1 (6 bases). The germline V gene encodes CDR1 LNHDA and CDR2 SQIVND (reference sequence). V was shortened by 7 bases and J by 0 bases, with 13 bases between the two germline ends. CDR3 length: 15 amino acids. CDR3 region: CASKRDTYSGNTIYF. DNA of the CDR3: TGTGCCAGTAAAAGGGACACCTACTCTGGAAACACCATATATTTT.

This chain uses TRBV5-8 with TRBJ2-7; 9 nucleotides line up with TRBD1. The germline CDR1 and CDR2 sequences are SGHTS and YDEGEE. CDR3 length: 13 amino acids. Trimming cost V 4 bases and J 4 bases; bases outside gene matches: 3. The CDR3 nucleotides read TGTGCCAGCAGCGCGGGACAGGGATACGAGCAGTACTTC. This gives the protein CASSAGQGYEQYF.

The chain carries TRBV28 and TRBJ2-1; D possibly corresponds to TRBD1 (5 bases). Trimming left V 5 bases short and J 5 bases short, with 19 bases between. The CDR3 sequence is 16 residues long. Germline V gene lookup returns CDR1 MDHEN and CDR2 SYDVKM. In nucleotides, the CDR3 is TGTGCCAGCAGTCCAGGGATATCAAAAGGGGACAATGAGCAGTTCTTC. Its protein product is CASSPGISKGDNEQFF.

V is TRBV6-1 and J is TRBJ2-5; TRBD1 matches at 7 bases. The CDR3 contains 16 residues. After removal of 3 bases from V and 2 bases from J, the junction contained 9 bases not matched to a gene. Germline lookup yields CDR1 MNHNS and CDR2 SASEGT. The CDR3 DNA reads TGTGCCAGCAGTGATCGACAGGGATCTCCGCAAGAGACCCAGTACTTC. Its translation is CASSDRQGSPQETQYF.

The chain employs TRBV7-9 and TRBJ1-1; 10 bases agree with TRBD1. V shed 4 bases, J shed 3 bases, and the junction held 5 bases outside the gene matches. The CDR3 consists of 15 residues. The germline V gene encodes CDR1 SEHNR and CDR2 FQNEAQ (reference sequence). The CDR3 region is CASSSPGQGHTEAFF. The CDR3, as DNA: TGTGCCAGCAGCTCCCCGGGACAGGGGCACACTGAAGCTTTCTTT.

About this clone itself: A read error may produce the germline difference seen at one junction end. The gene calls are TRBV5-3 and TRBJ1-3, with D maybe TRBD1 (5 bases). TRBV5-3 is noted as an ORF with a role that remains uncertain. The CDR3 spans 10 residues. CDR3 DNA: TGCAGGGACTCTGGAAACACCATATATTTT. This codes for CRDSGNTIYF.

The rearrangement joins TRBV27 to TRBJ2-7, with D possibly being TRBD1 (6 bases). The CDR3 has 11 residues. The germline V gene has CDR1 MNHEY and CDR2 SMNVEV (reference sequence). With 5 bases removed from V and 6 bases from J, the gap between germline ends came to 8 bases. The CDR3 loop reads CASSTGFEQYF. The CDR3 bases are TGTGCCAGCAGTACAGGGTTCGAGCAGTACTTC.

The V gene is TRBV9, the J gene TRBJ2-1; tentatively, D is TRBD1 (5 bases). The CDR3 is 17 residues long. The germline V and J ends were trimmed by 4 bases and 0 bases, with 17 bases remaining between them. Germline CDR1 SGDLS, CDR2 YYNGEE. The CDR3 DNA is TGTGCCAGCAGCCCTAGGGGTGACCCTAGCTCCTACAATGAGCAGTTCTTC. Amino acids: CASSPRGDPSSYNEQFF.

A note on this clone: One end of the junction is discordant with germline, which a read error may explain. The chain recombines TRBV29-1 with TRBJ2-2; weak D call: TRBD1 (6 bases). The CDR3 totals 14 residues. Germline CDR1 reads SQVTM; CDR2 reads ANQGSEA. CDR3 bases: TGCAGCGCTGAAACAGGGTTCAACACCGGGGAGCTGTTTTTT. It is translated as CSAETGFNTGELFF.